This T cell receptor (beta chain) is from a study of blood T cells in healthy people across ages. General study results and limits: Among T cells, TCR beta diversity per million cells dropped roughly linearly as age rose.

The V end lost 0 bases, the J end lost 5 bases, and 7 bases lay between the germline ends. CDR1 and CDR2 from the germline V gene are MNHEY and SVGAGI. The CDR3 is made up of 14 amino acids. About this clonotype: The antigen is undetermined.

Combining a sample-barcoded 5' primer with a J-beta primer mix, a second PCR ran for about 6 to 12 cycles. Every single cDNA molecule received a tag from a template-switch adaptor with 12 random nucleotides. TCRdb re-derived calls from the 5' RACE reads in MiXCR, one entry per CDR3 protein. The sample records roughly 2 million distinct CDR3 sequences, approximately 50% being singletons. Sequenced input: blood. The sequence was collected from a woman aged 40 to 50 in good health. The rearrangement uses TRBV6-5 and TRBJ1-4, with D hard to call. This chain's CDR3 is CASSYSGKNEKLFF. CDR3 nucleotide sequence: TGTGCCAGCAGTTACTCGGGTAAAAATGAAAAACTGTTTTTT.